The 32 T cell receptor beta chains below come from one sample, sequenced in a study of T-cell memory formation after mild COVID-19. MiXCR, run by TCRdb on the 5' RACE reads, gives a single entry per CDR3 protein. The sample yields over 500,000 distinct CDR3 sequences, around a sixth seen once. The sample was PBMCs or a T cell subset sorted from them (not recorded which). These receptors were collected from an adult woman who had mild COVID-19 (a few samples of this study predate the infection). Cell type and time point are not known.

This clonotype was observed a handful of times. The gene calls are TRBV5-1 and TRBJ1-1; TRBD1 agrees at 8 bases. V was pared by 0 bases and J by 4 bases, with 2 bases of the junction left unmatched. Germline CDR1 reads SGHRS; CDR2 reads YFSETQ. CDR3 size: 14 residues. The CDR3 nucleotides are TGCGCCAGCAGCTTGGATACAGGGGGCACTGAAGCTTTCTTT. This codes for CASSLDTGGTEAFF.

This clonotype has only a few counts. This chain joins TRBV4-1 and TRBJ1-2, with D maybe TRBD1 (5 bases). The germline V gene has CDR1 MGHRA and CDR2 YSYEKL. This CDR3 contains 14 residues. V lost 1 base, J lost 4 bases, and 10 bases lay in between. The CDR3 is CASSQVGQGYGYTF. The CDR3 DNA is TGCGCCAGCAGCCAAGTCGGTCAGGGCTATGGCTACACCTTC.

The chain is built from TRBV29-1 and TRBJ2-1; 7 bases fit TRBD2. After removal of 2 bases from V and 0 bases from J, the junction contained 4 bases not matched to a gene. The CDR3 has 15 residues. Germline lookup yields CDR1 SQVTM and CDR2 ANQGSEA. The CDR3 loop reads CSVEFGGSSYNEQFF. Written as DNA, the CDR3 is TGCAGCGTTGAATTTGGCGGGAGCTCCTACAATGAGCAGTTCTTC.

This chain connects TRBV7-6 to TRBJ2-5; 11 nucleotides match TRBD1. The V gene's germline CDR1 is SGHVS and CDR2 FNYEAQ. CDR3 length equals 20 residues. The V gene end was trimmed by 0 bases and the J gene end by 5 bases; junction bases not matched to a gene: 17. In nucleotides, the CDR3 is TGTGCCAGCAGCTTAGCGCCGAGGACAGGGGGCGCGAGTTTCGGGGAGACCCAGTACTTC. It is translated as CASSLAPRTGGASFGETQYF.

V usage is TRBV27 and J usage is TRBJ2-5; D is unclear. V gave up 3 bases and J gave up 5 bases, with 16 bases separating them. The CDR3 is made up of 15 amino acids. Germline-derived CDR1 and CDR2 are MNHEY and SMNVEV (reference sequence). The CDR3 bases are TGTGCCAGCAGTTTTAGTGCGCAGGTTTGGGAGACCCAGTACTTC. Residues: CASSFSAQVWETQYF.

This rearrangement joins TRBV6-5 to TRBJ1-1; 8 bases match TRBD1. The CDR3 is 14 residues long. V trimming: 1 base; J trimming: 4 bases; junction bases outside the gene matches: 2. Germline V gene sequence: CDR1 MNHEY, CDR2 SVGAGI. As DNA, the CDR3 is TGTGCCAGCAGTTACTTACAGGGGGGCACTGAAGCTTTCTTT. Translated, it gives CASSYLQGGTEAFF.

The chain employs TRBV5-1 and TRBJ2-7, with D perhaps TRBD1 or TRBD2 (5 bases each). In germline, CDR1 is SGHRS, CDR2 YFSETQ. Trimming pared 2 bases from V and 2 bases from J, leaving 11 bases between. The CDR3 runs 14 residues. The CDR3 loop is CASSFGDGTYEQYF. CDR3 in DNA: TGCGCCAGCAGCTTCGGGGACGGGACCTACGAGCAGTACTTC.

This clonotype was detected only a few times. The rearrangement joins TRBV20-1 to TRBJ2-3; 7 bases fit TRBD1. The CDR3 contains 12 residues. CDR1 DFQATT and CDR2 SNEGSKA come from the germline V gene (reference sequence). Unmatched junction bases numbered 5, after V lost 4 bases and J lost 7 bases. Here the CDR3 reads CSANRQGNTQYF. As DNA, the CDR3 is TGCAGTGCTAACAGACAGGGAAATACGCAGTATTTT.

There are a few counts of this clonotype. The rearrangement joins TRBV28 to TRBJ1-6; D unresolved. V gave up 3 bases and J gave up 5 bases, with 5 bases separating them. There are 13 residues in the CDR3. The germline CDR1 and CDR2 sequences are MDHEN and SYDVKM. For the CDR3, the DNA is TGTGCCAGCAGTTTGTCGCATAATTCACCCCTCCACTTT. As protein: CASSLSHNSPLHF. Full variable domain (rest looked up from reference TRBV28 and TRBJ1-6): DVKVTQSSRYLVKRTGEKVFLECVQDMDHENMFWYRQDPGLGLRLIYFSYDVKMKEKGDIPEGYSVSREKKERFSLILESASTNQTSMYLCASSLSHNSPLHFGNGTRLTVT.

The rearrangement links TRBV27 to TRBJ1-4, with no clear D. The germline gives CDR1 MNHEY, CDR2 SMNVEV (reference sequence). The V gene lost 5 bases and the J gene lost 6 bases, with 16 bases spanning the gap. The CDR3 consists of 15 residues. The chain's CDR3 is CASSQGSGSYEKLFF. Here the CDR3 DNA reads TGTGCCAGCAGTCAAGGGTCTGGTTCCTATGAAAAACTGTTTTTT.

The V call is TRBV28, the J call TRBJ2-1, with 10 bases matching TRBD2. This CDR3 has 17 residues. Germline V gene sequence: CDR1 MDHEN, CDR2 SYDVKM. Losses at the gene ends were 0 bases for V and 2 bases for J; bases not matched to a gene: 4. Written as DNA, the CDR3 is TGTGCCAGCAGTTTATGGCTAGCGGGAGCCCCCTACAATGAGCAGTTCTTC. It specifies CASSLWLAGAPYNEQFF. The full variable domain, rest sourced from reference TRBV28 and TRBJ2-1, is DVKVTQSSRYLVKRTGEKVFLECVQDMDHENMFWYRQDPGLGLRLIYFSYDVKMKEKGDIPEGYSVSREKKERFSLILESASTNQTSMYLCASSLWLAGAPYNEQFFGPGTRLTVL.

This clonotype was detected a few times. This chain links TRBV5-1 with TRBJ2-1, with no clear D. Trimming removed 0 bases from V and 9 bases from J, with 16 bases in between. Per germline, CDR1 SGHRS and CDR2 YFSETQ. The CDR3 is 15 amino acids. CDR3 protein: CASSLVVSSNGEQFF. The CDR3 nucleotides are TGCGCCAGCAGCTTGGTGGTTTCCAGTAACGGTGAGCAGTTCTTC. Variable domain in full (rest from reference TRBV5-1 and TRBJ2-1): KAGVTQTPRYLIKTRGQQVTLSCSPISGHRSVSWYQQTPGQGLQFLFEYFSETQRNKGNFPGRFSGRQFSNSRSEMNVSTLELGDSALYLCASSLVVSSNGEQFFGPGTRLTVL.

This clonotype was observed a handful of times. This chain joins TRBV2 and TRBJ2-1; D gene uncertain. This CDR3 is 15 amino acids long. Looked up from germline, CDR1 is SNHLY and CDR2 is FYNNEI. V lost 7 bases and J lost 6, with 19 bases in between. The CDR3 DNA reads as TGTGCCAGCACCAGAGAATTAGGCCCGGGCAATGAGCAGTTCTTC. Its translation: CASTRELGPGNEQFF.

CDR3 nucleotides: TGTGCCAGCAGTTACGAGATCCCGGACAGGGGGCGGGACTACGAGCAGTACTTC. Its translation is CASSYEIPDRGRDYEQYF. This chain uses TRBV6-6 with TRBJ2-7; 11 bases are shared with TRBD1. Germline CDR1 reads MNHNY; CDR2 reads SVGAGI (reference sequence). The CDR3 sequence is 18 residues long. The junction had 12 bases not matched to a gene; V was cut back by 2 bases and J by 3 bases.

This clonotype was found a few times. The V call is TRBV18, the J call TRBJ2-1; D unclear. In germline, CDR1 is KGHSH, CDR2 LQKENI. The CDR3 totals 14 residues. V dropped 2 bases and J dropped 8 bases, with 13 bases sitting between them. CDR3 in amino acids: CASSPEYPLDEQFF. CDR3 nucleotide sequence: TGTGCCAGCTCACCAGAGTACCCCCTGGATGAGCAGTTCTTC.

The chain couples TRBV5-6 to TRBJ1-4; 7 nucleotides line up with TRBD1. The CDR3 runs 14 residues. V trimming: 4 bases; J trimming: 8 bases; junction bases outside the gene matches: 8. Germline V lookup: CDR1 SGHDT, CDR2 YYEEEE. The CDR3 coding sequence is TGTGCCAGCAGCGACGACAGGGAGAGGGAAAAACTGTTTTTT. It yields the protein CASSDDREREKLFF.

Here the CDR3 reads CASSRGGRGDNEQFF. The CDR3, as DNA: TGTGCCAGCAGCCGAGGGGGACGGGGAGACAATGAGCAGTTCTTC. The J gene is TRBJ2-1, the V gene TRBV11-2, with TRBD1 as a possible D gene (6 bases). The CDR3 has 15 residues. The V gene's germline CDR1 is SGHAT and CDR2 FQNNGV. Deletions cut 5 bases from V and 5 bases from J, with 16 bases between.

This clonotype has just a few counts. The V and J genes are TRBV18 and TRBJ2-4; TRBD1 aligns across 7 bases. CDR3 length: 15 residues. Losses at the gene ends were 4 bases for V and 2 bases for J; bases not matched to a gene: 5. Germline CDR1 reads KGHSH; CDR2 reads LQKENI. The CDR3 protein is CASSQGALTKNIQYF. In nucleotides, the CDR3 is TGTGCCAGCTCACAGGGGGCCTTAACCAAAAACATTCAGTACTTC.

This clonotype occurred a few times. This chain connects TRBV28 to TRBJ2-1, with TRBD2 matching over 7 bases. In germline, CDR1 is MDHEN, CDR2 SYDVKM. V trimming: 3 bases; J trimming: 8 bases; junction bases outside the gene matches: 7. CDR3 length: 14 amino acids. CDR3 nucleotides: TGTGCCAGCAGTTTTCCCGGGAGGCTGGATGAGCAGTTCTTC. Residues: CASSFPGRLDEQFF.

This clonotype has more than one count but fewer than ten. This chain uses TRBV5-1 with TRBJ2-1; D might be TRBD2 (5 bases). Germline V gene data show CDR1 as SGHRS and CDR2 as YFSETQ. Trimming left V 5 bases short and J 0 bases short, with 9 bases between. This CDR3 is 14 amino acids long. The CDR3 DNA reads TGCGCCAGCAGGGTAAGCGGCTCCTACAATGAGCAGTTCTTC. Translating it yields CASRVSGSYNEQFF.

This clonotype has just a few counts. The chain employs TRBV7-9 and TRBJ2-1; 12 nucleotides match TRBD2. Trimming cost V 5 bases and J 12 bases; bases outside gene matches: 14. Germline loops: CDR1 SEHNR, CDR2 FQNEAQ (reference sequence). This CDR3 has 16 amino acids. DNA of the CDR3: TGTGCCAGCAGCCCGACTAGCGGGAGTTATAACAGGGGGCAGTTCTTC. As protein: CASSPTSGSYNRGQFF.

The V gene is TRBV11-2, the J gene TRBJ1-1; 10 bases agree with TRBD1. The CDR3 is 15 amino acids. V was pared by 5 bases and J by 9 bases, with 12 bases of the junction left unmatched. Germline values: CDR1 SGHAT, CDR2 FQNNGV. CDR3 sequence reads: CASSIAGRDRGQAFF. CDR3 DNA: TGTGCCAGCAGCATTGCCGGCCGGGACAGGGGACAAGCTTTCTTT.

V gene TRBV20-1 combines with J gene TRBJ1-5; TRBD1 might be the D (6 bases). The CDR3 contains 13 residues. V lost 2 bases and J lost 2, with 7 bases in between. Germline V lookup: CDR1 DFQATT, CDR2 SNEGSKA (reference sequence). The CDR3 here is CSARRTGNQPQHF. CDR3 bases: TGCAGTGCTAGACGGACAGGCAATCAGCCCCAGCATTTT.

This clonotype was counted between two and nine times. V gene TRBV27 combines with J gene TRBJ1-1, with 8 bases fitting TRBD1. CDR1 is MNHEY, CDR2 SMNVEV, per germline (reference sequence). The junction had 4 bases not matched to a gene; V was cut back by 0 bases and J by 7 bases. The CDR3 sequence is 14 residues long. CDR3: CASSLSRGHNEAFF. The CDR3 nucleotides read TGTGCCAGCAGTTTATCCAGGGGGCATAATGAAGCTTTCTTT.

This clonotype was seen a few times. This chain joins TRBV20-1 and TRBJ2-7; D is perhaps TRBD1 (5 bases). V shed 1 base and J shed 3 bases, with 7 bases lying between them. Germline V gene lookup returns CDR1 DFQATT and CDR2 SNEGSKA (reference sequence). The CDR3 consists of 12 residues. Here the CDR3 DNA reads TGCAGTGCTAGAGTGACAGACTACGAGCAGTACTTC. Protein sequence: CSARVTDYEQYF.

This clonotype was seen a few times. This chain connects TRBV29-1 to TRBJ2-1; D call uncertain. The CDR3 runs 11 residues. The V and J ends lost 3 bases and 4 bases respectively, with 4 bases between them. The V gene's germline CDR1 is SQVTM and CDR2 ANQGSEA. The CDR3 DNA sequence: TGCAGCGTTGAGGAATACAATGAGCAGTTCTTC. Translating it yields CSVEEYNEQFF.

The chain joins TRBV5-1 to TRBJ2-1, with D perhaps matching TRBD1 (7 bases). CDR1 SGHRS and CDR2 YFSETQ come from the germline V gene. The V end was cut by 4 bases, the J end by 2 bases, with 13 bases between. CDR3 length equals 15 residues. The CDR3 sequence is CASSGGTEAYNEQFF. The CDR3 coding sequence is TGCGCCAGCAGCGGAGGGACAGAGGCCTACAATGAGCAGTTCTTC.

This rearrangement joins TRBV5-5 to TRBJ2-1; 9 bases line up with TRBD2. After removal of 0 bases from V and 6 bases from J, the junction contained 13 bases not matched to a gene. CDR1 and CDR2 from the germline V gene are SGHKS and YYEKEE (reference sequence). This CDR3 region has 18 residues. The CDR3 spells CASSLGFERGAARNEQFF. The CDR3 nucleotides read TGTGCCAGCAGCTTGGGTTTCGAGCGGGGGGCGGCTCGCAATGAGCAGTTCTTC.

This clonotype was counted between two and nine times. The rearrangement links TRBV21-1 to TRBJ1-1; TRBD1, as called in the table, went unchecked against the DNA. TRBV21-1 is given as a pseudogene. The CDR3 consists of 17 residues. In nucleotides, the CDR3 is TGTGCCAGCAGCAAAGGTCCCACAGGGAGCATGAACACTGAAGCTTTCTTT. This translates into CASSKGPTGSMNTEAFF.

This clonotype occurred a few times. In DNA, the CDR3 is TGTGCCAGCAGCGCAGGACTAGCGGGGTTCGGGTCCTACGAGCAGTACTTC. Amino acid sequence: CASSAGLAGFGSYEQYF. This chain uses TRBV9 with TRBJ2-7; 12 bases agree with TRBD2. Trimming took 3 bases from V and 1 from J; bases not matched to a gene: 8. Germline assignment: CDR1 SGDLS and CDR2 YYNGEE. The CDR3 runs to 17 residues.

The V and J genes are TRBV20-1 and TRBJ1-2; D is perhaps TRBD1 (5 bases). CDR1 DFQATT and CDR2 SNEGSKA come from the germline V gene (reference sequence). Between the trimmed V and J ends, which lost 0 bases and 5 bases, there was a span of 16 bases. The CDR3 consists of 15 residues. The CDR3 DNA is TGCAGTGCTAGAGACCCGGGGCGGAGGGCATATGGCTACACCTTC. The encoded protein is CSARDPGRRAYGYTF.

The genes are TRBV5-5 and TRBJ2-1, with 9 positions matching TRBD1. Per the germline V gene, CDR1 is SGHKS and CDR2 is YYEKEE (reference sequence). Trimming took 3 bases from V and 15 from J; bases not matched to a gene: 13. This CDR3 spans 14 amino acids. The CDR3 protein is CASSYSGTGKDLFF. The CDR3 coding sequence is TGTGCCAGCAGCTATTCCGGGACAGGGAAGGACCTGTTCTTC. The variable domain in full, with the rest retrieved from reference TRBV5-5 and TRBJ2-1, is DAGVTQSPTHLIKTRGQQVTLRCSPISGHKSVSWYQQVLGQGPQFIFQYYEKEERGRGNFPDRFSARQFPNYSSELNVNALLLGDSALYLCASSYSGTGKDLFFGPGTRLTVL.